These 24 T cell receptor beta chains share one sample of origin, sequenced in a study of CD8 T cells in ankylosing spondylitis. TCRdb processed the 5' RACE reads anew with MiXCR; each CDR3 protein has one entry. This sample has 100,000 to 150,000 distinct CDR3 sequences, with around 7% found just once. What was sequenced was blood, either unsorted or a sorted T cell fraction (not recorded which). Receptors were obtained from a male donor with ankylosing spondylitis or in good health (not recorded which).

The sample holds many counts of this clonotype. The gene calls are TRBV6-2 or TRBV6-3 and TRBJ1-5; 7 nucleotides line up with TRBD1. J lost 5 bases, V lost 6 bases, and 16 bases had no gene match. This CDR3 is 17 amino acids long. Germline V CDR1 and CDR2: MNHEY, SVGEGT. The CDR3 coding sequence is TGTGCCAGCAGACCGGGACAGCCCTCGTTATGGGATCAGCCCCAGCATTTT. As protein: CASRPGQPSLWDQPQHF.

For this clonotype: This may come from a read error, since a much larger clone is one base off. V is TRBV27 and J is TRBJ2-6; 9 bases fit TRBD1. CDR3 length: 17 residues. Looked up from germline, CDR1 is MNHEY and CDR2 is SMNVEV (reference sequence). The CDR3 bases are TGTGCCAGCAGTCCGGGACAGGGTAGGTCTGGGGCCAACGTCATGACTTTC. It yields the protein CASSPGQGRSGANVMTF. The entire variable domain, with the rest obtained from reference TRBV27 and TRBJ2-6, is as follows: EAQVTQNPRYLITVTGKKLTVTCSQNMNHEYMSWYRQDPGLGLRQIYYSMNVEVTDKGDVPEGYKVSRKEKRNFPLILESPSPNQTSLYFCASSPGQGRSGANVMTFGAGSRLTVL.

This clonotype was seen repeatedly, ten times or more. The chain employs TRBV20-1 and TRBJ2-2; D is perhaps TRBD1 (5 bases). CDR3 length: 17 residues. Germline V gives CDR1 DFQATT, CDR2 SNEGSKA (reference sequence). V was trimmed by 1 base and J by 4 bases, leaving 19 bases between them. The CDR3 reads CSARGGPGALSTGELFF. The CDR3 DNA sequence: TGCAGTGCTAGAGGGGGCCCGGGCGCCCTCTCCACCGGGGAGCTGTTTTTT.

This clonotype has ten or more counts. The chain combines TRBV12-3 or TRBV12-4 with TRBJ1-1; TRBD1 matches at 10 bases. J gave up 4 bases and V 7 bases, and 6 bases lay outside the gene matches. This CDR3 is built from 14 residues. DNA for the CDR3: TGTGCCAGCACCCGGACAGGGGGGAGCACTGAAGCTTTCTTT. Its translation: CASTRTGGSTEAFF.

This clonotype showed up many times. This chain uses TRBV7-2 with TRBJ2-7; the D is unclear. Germline CDR1 is SGHTA and CDR2 is FQGNSA. V gave up 3 bases and J gave up 7 bases, with 10 bases separating them. CDR3 length: 12 residues. CDR3 bases: TGTGCCAGCAGCTTTTGGTCCTCGGAGCAGTACTTC. Protein sequence: CASSFWSSEQYF.

This clonotype was observed many times. V usage is TRBV5-1 and J usage is TRBJ1-2; D ambiguous. The CDR3 consists of 13 residues. The V gene's germline CDR1 is SGHRS and CDR2 YFSETQ. Trimming took 5 bases from V and 7 from J, leaving 15 bases between them. The CDR3 region is CASRGSNRRGYTF. The DNA of the CDR3 is TGCGCCAGCAGAGGGAGCAACCGGCGTGGCTACACCTTC.

Ten or more counts support this clonotype. CDR3 residues: CAIAAGLGQESSYNEQFF. The CDR3 nucleotides are TGTGCCATCGCGGCCGGTCTGGGACAGGAGAGCTCCTACAATGAGCAGTTCTTC. The rearrangement joins TRBV10-3 to TRBJ2-1; 8 bases match TRBD1. The CDR3 has 18 amino acids. The V segment lost 8 bases and the J segment 0 bases; nucleotides outside the gene matches: 15. The germline V gene has CDR1 ENHRY and CDR2 SYGVKD.

This clonotype has a count of ten or more. The V call is TRBV20-1, the J call TRBJ1-1, with a weak D call TRBD1 (6 bases). Germline V CDR1 and CDR2: DFQATT, SNEGSKA (reference sequence). This CDR3 comprises 15 residues. The germline V and J ends were trimmed by 2 bases and 0 bases, with 13 bases remaining between them. CDR3 sequence: CSARYREYVNTEAFF. The CDR3 DNA reads TGCAGTGCTAGATACAGGGAATACGTGAACACTGAAGCTTTCTTT.

This clonotype appeared many times. This sequence joins TRBV30 and TRBJ1-5; 7 nucleotides match TRBD1. V lost 5 bases, J lost 0 bases, and 7 bases stayed unmatched. Germline values: CDR1 GTSNPN, CDR2 SVGIG (reference sequence). The CDR3 is 15 amino acids. This chain's CDR3 is CAWAPGQYSNQPQHF. Here the CDR3 DNA reads TGTGCCTGGGCGCCGGGACAGTATAGCAATCAGCCCCAGCATTTT.

With respect to this clonotype: A much larger clonotype is one base distant, so this may be a read error. The chain is built from TRBV29-1 and TRBJ2-1; no firm D call. CDR1 is SQVTM and CDR2 is ANQGSEA in the germline V gene. The CDR3 runs to 13 residues. The CDR3 DNA reads TGCGGCGTTACCAAAAATCTAGGAAATGAGCAGTTCTTC. Its protein product is CGVTKNLGNEQFF.

This clonotype was recorded at least ten times. This chain links TRBV20-1 with TRBJ2-5; the D is unclear. Germline V CDR1 and CDR2: DFQATT, SNEGSKA (reference sequence). Deletions cut 6 bases from V and 1 base from J, with 12 bases between. The CDR3 length is 13 residues. The CDR3: CSAALAFQETQYF. In nucleotides, the CDR3 is TGCAGTGCAGCATTAGCCTTCCAAGAGACCCAGTACTTC.

In its sample, this clonotype was seen many times. This chain connects TRBV4-3 to TRBJ2-7; D gene ambiguous. V was shortened by 0 bases and J by 0 bases, with 3 bases between the two germline ends. Germline lookup yields CDR1 LGHNA and CDR2 YSLEER. This CDR3 contains 13 residues. The CDR3 region has the DNA TGCGCCAGCAGCCAAGATTTCTCCTACGAGCAGTACTTC. It yields the protein CASSQDFSYEQYF.

This clonotype was recorded at least ten times. J is TRBJ2-7 and V is TRBV20-1, with D unclear. This CDR3 has 14 residues. Per germline, CDR1 DFQATT and CDR2 SNEGSKA (reference sequence). V was pared by 3 bases and J by 4 bases, with 16 bases between. This CDR3 is CSARRDLHVYEQYF. As DNA, the CDR3 is TGCAGTGCTAGGCGAGACCTTCATGTTTACGAGCAGTACTTC.

The chain uses TRBV5-1 and TRBJ2-3, with D perhaps matching TRBD1 (6 bases). The germline V and J ends were trimmed by 3 bases and 4 bases, with 15 bases remaining between them. The CDR3 runs to 15 residues. Looked up from germline, CDR1 is SGHRS and CDR2 is YFSETQ. In DNA form, the CDR3 reads TGCGCCAGCAGCTATGGGGGCAGGGGAGCAGATACGCAGTATTTT. It codes for CASSYGGRGADTQYF.

This clonotype was recorded many times. The chain is built from TRBV11-1 and TRBJ2-1; 13 nucleotides match TRBD2. V lost 5 bases, J lost 2 bases, and 12 bases stayed unmatched. Germline V gives CDR1 SGHAT, CDR2 FQDESV (reference sequence). The CDR3 extends over 19 amino acids. CDR3 sequence (DNA): TGTGCCAGCAGCCACGCCGGACTAGCGGGAGTCTACGCCTACAATGAGCAGTTCTTC. It encodes CASSHAGLAGVYAYNEQFF.

This clonotype was seen a handful of times. A read error may account for a junction end that differs from germline. The V call is TRBV12-3 or TRBV12-4, the J call TRBJ1-2; unclear D gene. This CDR3 region has 13 residues. Here the CDR3 DNA reads TGTGCCAGCAGTTTTGAGGATCTGGCCATAGCGGTCTTC. This gives the protein CASSFEDLAIAVF.

The sample holds many counts of this clonotype. The genes are TRBV5-4 and TRBJ1-1; D gene ambiguous. Looked up from germline, CDR1 is SGHNT and CDR2 is YYREEE (reference sequence). The V gene lost 0 bases and the J gene lost 0 bases, with 9 bases spanning the gap. This CDR3 is 15 amino acids long. CDR3 region: CASSLGRKLNTEAFF. CDR3 bases: TGTGCCAGCAGCTTGGGCCGTAAGCTGAACACTGAAGCTTTCTTT.

This clonotype was counted ten times or more. Written as DNA, the CDR3 is TGTGCCAGCAGTTTATCGCCCGGACTAGCGGGCCCTAATGAGCAGTTCTTC. Translation: CASSLSPGLAGPNEQFF. The genes are TRBV27 and TRBJ2-1, with 11 positions matching TRBD2. The ends lost 0 bases at V and 7 bases at J; junction bases unmatched: 8. Germline assignment: CDR1 MNHEY and CDR2 SMNVEV (reference sequence). The CDR3 extends over 17 amino acids.

This clonotype showed up many times. V gene TRBV12-3 or TRBV12-4 combines with J gene TRBJ2-7, with D tentatively TRBD1 (5 bases). The CDR3 contains 14 residues. V dropped 4 bases and J dropped 6 bases, with 16 bases sitting between them. CDR3 loop: CASSYRDSYSEQYF. The CDR3 DNA follows: TGTGCCAGCAGTTACAGAGACAGCTATTCCGAGCAGTACTTC.

This clonotype was counted many times. DNA for the CDR3: TGTGCCAGCAGTCCCATGGCTGTTTCGAGCAATCAGCCCCAGCATTTT. It specifies CASSPMAVSSNQPQHF. This chain connects TRBV6-1 to TRBJ1-5; D remains ambiguous. The length of the CDR3 is 16 residues. Germline loops: CDR1 MNHNS, CDR2 SASEGT. The ends were cut back, 5 bases at V and 1 base at J, with 15 bases in the middle.

This clonotype was counted ten times or more. CDR3 nucleotide sequence: TGCAGCGTTGATCAGGGCCGCTACGAGCAGTACTTC. This encodes CSVDQGRYEQYF. V is TRBV29-1 and J is TRBJ2-7; a weak D match, TRBD1 (5 bases). Germline-derived CDR1 and CDR2 are SQVTM and ANQGSEA. This CDR3 has 12 amino acids. The V gene lost 3 bases and the J gene lost 3 bases, with 9 bases spanning the gap.

This clonotype was counted ten times or more. CDR3 DNA sequence: TGTGCCAGCAGCGTAGATCTGCGGGGGGTCGCGAACACCGGGGAGCTGTTTTTT. Translated: CASSVDLRGVANTGELFF. The chain couples TRBV9 to TRBJ2-2, with 8 bases fitting TRBD2. J gave up 0 bases and V 0 bases, and 7 bases lay outside the gene matches. CDR1 SGDLS and CDR2 YYNGEE come from the germline V gene. The CDR3 length is 18 residues. The entire variable domain, with the rest obtained from reference TRBV9 and TRBJ2-2, is as follows: DSGVTQTPKHLITATGQRVTLRCSPRSGDLSVYWYQQSLDQGLQFLIQYYNGEERAKGNILERFSAQQFPDLHSELNLSSLELGDSALYFCASSVDLRGVANTGELFFGEGSRLTVL.

This clonotype was detected ten times or more. V is TRBV6-1 and J is TRBJ1-2; 10 positions agree with TRBD1. The germline V gene encodes CDR1 MNHNS and CDR2 SASEGT. The CDR3 covers 16 residues. Trimming at V came to 4 bases and at J to 4 bases, leaving 9 bases not matched to a gene. Written as DNA, the CDR3 is TGTGCCAGCAGTGCAACGACAGGGGGCGGATCCTATGGCTACACCTTC. Protein product: CASSATTGGGSYGYTF.

This clonotype was observed many times. The chain couples TRBV18 to TRBJ2-1; either TRBD1 or TRBD2 may fit D (6 bases each). The V end was cut by 6 bases, the J end by 5 bases, with 20 bases between. This CDR3 region has 16 residues. From germline, CDR1 is KGHSH and CDR2 LQKENI. CDR3 sequence: CASSPREAGTNNEQFF. The CDR3 DNA reads as TGTGCCAGCTCCCCTAGAGAGGCGGGGACAAACAATGAGCAGTTCTTC.